A selection of T cell receptor beta chains follows, all from one sample in a study of blood T cell repertoires in COVID-19. Some clones are missing from TCRdb's copy, which holds only in-frame ones; the method was immunoSEQ multiplex PCR. The sample has about 220,000 clones; approximately 79% are singletons. Material: peripheral blood. These receptors originate from a human donor in a cohort sampled during active COVID-19. The CDR3 runs from the conserved cysteine through the conserved F or W. Fields, in order: J gene, clone size, V gene, D gene, CDR3 protein, CDR3 DNA. A D gene is named only where the DNA matches it firmly. Some rows have no size entry. The others give once, few or many, or a class for an expanded clone.

J gene: TRBJ2-1; clone size: NA; V gene: TRBV5-1; D gene: TRBD2; CDR3 protein: CASSPRPQREGNEQFF; CDR3 DNA: TGCGCCAGCAGCCCACGACCCCAGCGGGAGGGCAATGAGCAGTTCTTC
J gene: TRBJ2-2; clone size: few; V gene: TRBV18; D gene: TRBD2; CDR3 protein: CASSVREGRNTGELFF; CDR3 DNA: TGTGCCAGCTCAGTAAGGGAGGGTAGGAACACCGGGGAGCTGTTTTTT
J gene: TRBJ2-1; clone size: few; V gene: TRBV7-2; D gene: NA; CDR3 protein: CASSFSWSYNEQFF; CDR3 DNA: TGTGCCAGCAGCTTTAGCTGGTCCTACAATGAGCAGTTCTTC
J gene: TRBJ1-4; clone size: few; V gene: TRBV30; D gene: NA; CDR3 protein: CAWSVSYDTYTEKLFF; CDR3 DNA: TGTGCCTGGAGTGTAAGCTATGACACCTACACCGAAAAACTGTTTTTT
J gene: TRBJ2-4; clone size: NA; V gene: TRBV10-3; D gene: TRBD2; CDR3 protein: CAAASGLAKNIQYF; CDR3 DNA: TGTGCCGCAGCTAGCGGGCTAGCCAAAAACATTCAGTACTTC
J gene: TRBJ1-2; clone size: NA; V gene: TRBV2; D gene: NA; CDR3 protein: CASSEQDYGYTF; CDR3 DNA: TGTGCCAGCAGTGAACAGGACTATGGCTACACCTTC
J gene: TRBJ1-5; clone size: NA; V gene: TRBV7-3; D gene: TRBD1; CDR3 protein: CASSSISTGKKNQPQHF; CDR3 DNA: TGTGCCAGCAGCTCGATATCGACAGGGAAGAAGAATCAGCCCCAGCATTTT
J gene: TRBJ2-2; clone size: few; V gene: TRBV4-2; D gene: TRBD2; CDR3 protein: CASSPRGLAEPTGELFF; CDR3 DNA: TGTGCCAGCAGCCCCCGCGGACTAGCGGAACCCACCGGGGAGCTGTTTTTT
J gene: TRBJ2-2; clone size: NA; V gene: TRBV7-9; D gene: NA; CDR3 protein: CASWFRGVNTGELFF; CDR3 DNA: TGTGCCAGCTGGTTCAGGGGTGTGAACACCGGGGAGCTGTTTTTT
J gene: TRBJ1-1; clone size: NA; V gene: TRBV4-3; D gene: NA; CDR3 protein: CASSHPGTEAFF; CDR3 DNA: TGCGCCAGCAGCCACCCCGGCACTGAAGCTTTCTTT
J gene: TRBJ1-1; clone size: NA; V gene: TRBV6-5; D gene: NA; CDR3 protein: CASTGEVNTEAFF; CDR3 DNA: TGTGCCAGCACCGGGGAGGTGAACACTGAAGCTTTCTTT
J gene: TRBJ1-5; clone size: NA; V gene: TRBV5-6; D gene: TRBD1; CDR3 protein: CASSLGTGENQPQHF; CDR3 DNA: TGTGCCAGCAGCTTAGGGACAGGGGAAAATCAGCCCCAGCATTTT
J gene: TRBJ2-7; clone size: NA; V gene: TRBV6-4; D gene: TRBD2; CDR3 protein: CASSQREGSYEQYF; CDR3 DNA: TGTGCCAGCAGTCAGCGGGAGGGCTCCTACGAGCAGTACTTC
J gene: TRBJ2-1; clone size: NA; V gene: TRBV2; D gene: TRBD2; CDR3 protein: CASSLAGGGGEQFF; CDR3 DNA: TGTGCCAGCAGTCTAGCGGGAGGAGGTGGTGAGCAGTTCTTC
J gene: TRBJ2-7; clone size: NA; V gene: TRBV5-1; D gene: NA; CDR3 protein: CASSTESRNSYEQYF; CDR3 DNA: TGCGCCAGCAGTACCGAATCTAGGAACTCCTACGAGCAGTACTTC
J gene: TRBJ2-2; clone size: NA; V gene: TRBV6-4; D gene: TRBD1; CDR3 protein: CASRPTGQGTGELFF; CDR3 DNA: TGTGCCAGCAGACCTACAGGACAGGGTACCGGGGAGCTGTTTTTT
J gene: TRBJ2-7; clone size: NA; V gene: TRBV7-2; D gene: TRBD2; CDR3 protein: CASSLEALAGANEQYF; CDR3 DNA: TGTGCCAGCAGCTTAGAGGCGTTAGCGGGAGCCAACGAGCAGTACTTC
J gene: TRBJ2-3; clone size: NA; V gene: TRBV5-1; D gene: NA; CDR3 protein: CASSFGGQADTQYF; CDR3 DNA: TGCGCCAGCAGCTTCGGGGGGCAGGCAGATACGCAGTATTTT
J gene: TRBJ2-7; clone size: NA; V gene: TRBV20-1; D gene: NA; CDR3 protein: CSGETRREQYF; CDR3 DNA: TGCAGTGGTGAGACGCGGCGCGAGCAGTACTTC
J gene: TRBJ2-7; clone size: NA; V gene: TRBV27; D gene: TRBD1; CDR3 protein: CASSLGQTLGEQYF; CDR3 DNA: TGTGCCAGCAGCCTGGGACAGACCCTTGGAGAGCAGTACTTC
J gene: TRBJ2-5; clone size: NA; V gene: TRBV21-1; D gene: NA; CDR3 protein: CASSRDRVHEETQYF; CDR3 DNA: TGTGCCAGCAGCCGGGACAGGGTACATGAGGAGACCCAGTACTTC
J gene: TRBJ2-7; clone size: NA; V gene: TRBV7-6; D gene: NA; CDR3 protein: CASSIQGGGGEQYF; CDR3 DNA: TGTGCCAGCAGTATTCAGGGGGGCGGAGGCGAGCAGTACTTC
J gene: TRBJ2-7; clone size: NA; V gene: TRBV10-3; D gene: NA; CDR3 protein: CAISEKEGRFYEQYF; CDR3 DNA: TGTGCCATCAGTGAGAAGGAGGGGAGGTTCTACGAGCAGTACTTC
J gene: TRBJ2-7; clone size: few; V gene: TRBV28; D gene: TRBD2; CDR3 protein: CASSLLGLAGTYEQYF; CDR3 DNA: TGTGCCAGCAGTCTGCTAGGACTAGCGGGTACCTACGAGCAGTACTTC
J gene: TRBJ1-2; clone size: NA; V gene: TRBV19; D gene: NA; CDR3 protein: CASSIIPHRTETNYGYTF; CDR3 DNA: TGTGCCAGTAGTATCATACCCCACAGGACAGAGACTAACTATGGCTACACCTTC
J gene: TRBJ1-1; clone size: NA; V gene: TRBV5-1; D gene: NA; CDR3 protein: CASSLIRNTEAFF; CDR3 DNA: TGCGCCAGCAGCTTGATTCGGAACACTGAAGCTTTCTTT
J gene: TRBJ2-7; clone size: NA; V gene: TRBV6-2/TRBV6-3; D gene: NA; CDR3 protein: CASSWRASVISYEQYF; CDR3 DNA: TGTGCCAGCAGTTGGCGTGCTAGCGTGATCTCCTACGAGCAGTACTTC